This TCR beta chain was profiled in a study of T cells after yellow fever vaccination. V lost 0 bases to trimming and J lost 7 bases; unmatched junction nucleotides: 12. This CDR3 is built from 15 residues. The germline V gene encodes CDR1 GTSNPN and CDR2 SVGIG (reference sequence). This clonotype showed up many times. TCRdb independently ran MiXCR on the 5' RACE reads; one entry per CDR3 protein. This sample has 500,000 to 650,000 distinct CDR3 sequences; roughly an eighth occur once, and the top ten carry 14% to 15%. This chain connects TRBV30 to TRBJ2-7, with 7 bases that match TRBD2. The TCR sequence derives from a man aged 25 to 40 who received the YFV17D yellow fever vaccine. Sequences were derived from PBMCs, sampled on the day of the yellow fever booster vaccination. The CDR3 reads CAWSVTAGVFGEQYF. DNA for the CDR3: TGTGCCTGGAGTGTAACCGCGGGAGTATTTGGAGAGCAGTACTTC.